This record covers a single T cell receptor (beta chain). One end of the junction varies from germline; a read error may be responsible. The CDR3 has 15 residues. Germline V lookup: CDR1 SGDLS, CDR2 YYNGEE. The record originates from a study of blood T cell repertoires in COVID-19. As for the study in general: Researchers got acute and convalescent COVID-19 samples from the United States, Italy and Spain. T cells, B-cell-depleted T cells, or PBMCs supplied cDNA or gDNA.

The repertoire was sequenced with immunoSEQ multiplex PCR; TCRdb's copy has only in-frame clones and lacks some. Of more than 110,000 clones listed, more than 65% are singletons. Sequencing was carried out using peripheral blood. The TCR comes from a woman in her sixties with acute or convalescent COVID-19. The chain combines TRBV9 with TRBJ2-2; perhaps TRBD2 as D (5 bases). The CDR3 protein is CASSVGPYLPGELFF. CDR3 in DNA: TGTGCCAGCAGCGTAGGTCCGTATCTACCCGGGGAACTGTTTTTT.